This T cell receptor beta chain was profiled in a study of CD8+CD57+ T cells in acquired aplastic anemia. It was patients with CD8+CD57+ cell expansion by flow cytometry who were chosen for sequencing. No therapy was given to patients before blood sampling. Profiling of TCR beta VDJ combinations and CDR3 sequences used genomic DNA as template. MiXCR, run by TCRdb on the reads, gives a single entry per CDR3 protein. The table lists some 150,000 distinct CDR3 sequences, 40% to 65% of them singletons. The V and J ends lost 0 bases and 4 bases, in that order; junction bases with no gene match: 3. The CDR3 runs to 14 residues. Germline CDR1 and CDR2: SGDLS and YYNGEE. In its sample, this clonotype was seen many times.

The chain joins TRBV9 to TRBJ1-2; 7 bases line up with TRBD1. The source is a human donor with aplastic anemia. Input material: sorted CD4+, CD8+, or CD8+CD57+ T cells (not recorded which) from PBMCs. The CDR3 here is CASSVARGPYGYTF. CDR3 nucleotide sequence: TGTGCCAGCAGCGTAGCTAGGGGGCCCTATGGCTACACCTTC.